This entry describes one TCR beta chain. Its target is unknown. The data originate from a study of lymphopenia after photon versus proton radiotherapy. The V gene lost 5 bases and the J gene lost 4 bases, with 12 bases spanning the gap. The V gene's germline CDR1 is LNHDA and CDR2 SQIVND (reference sequence). This CDR3 is 13 amino acids long. Sequencing used immunoSEQ multiplex PCR; TCRdb keeps in-frame clones, though not all of them. The data show more than 20,000 clones, 85% seen once. Overall study findings and caveats: In patients who died, overall survival fell as post-nadir TCR diversity dropped more. Proton therapy kept repertoires fairly stable, unlike photons, which gained effector/memory cells. Only patients who died were analyzed for survival; proton advantage is unproven. Oligoclonal CD8+ Temra expansion after nadir drove photon patients' diversity drop.

This specimen was peripheral blood, taken from a patient treated with photon-based radiotherapy. The chain recombines TRBV19 with TRBJ2-7; maybe TRBD2 (6 bases). This receptor was taken from a man in his sixties with pancreatic cancer. The DNA for the CDR3 is TGTGCCAGTAGTGCGGGACTCTCTTACGAGCAGTACTTC. It specifies CASSAGLSYEQYF.